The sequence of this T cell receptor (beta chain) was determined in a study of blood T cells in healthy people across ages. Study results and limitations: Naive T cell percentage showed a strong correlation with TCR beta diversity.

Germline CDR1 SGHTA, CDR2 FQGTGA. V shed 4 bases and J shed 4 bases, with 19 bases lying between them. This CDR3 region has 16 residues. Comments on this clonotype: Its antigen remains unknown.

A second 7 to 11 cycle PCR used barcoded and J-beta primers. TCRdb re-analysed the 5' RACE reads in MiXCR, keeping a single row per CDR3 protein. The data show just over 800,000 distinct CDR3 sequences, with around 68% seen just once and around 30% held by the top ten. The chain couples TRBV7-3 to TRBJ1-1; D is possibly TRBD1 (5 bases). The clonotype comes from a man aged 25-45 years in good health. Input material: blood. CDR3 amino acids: CASSSQGTVTGTEAFF. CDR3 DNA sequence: TGTGCCAGCAGCTCCCAAGGGACGGTCACGGGCACTGAAGCTTTCTTT.